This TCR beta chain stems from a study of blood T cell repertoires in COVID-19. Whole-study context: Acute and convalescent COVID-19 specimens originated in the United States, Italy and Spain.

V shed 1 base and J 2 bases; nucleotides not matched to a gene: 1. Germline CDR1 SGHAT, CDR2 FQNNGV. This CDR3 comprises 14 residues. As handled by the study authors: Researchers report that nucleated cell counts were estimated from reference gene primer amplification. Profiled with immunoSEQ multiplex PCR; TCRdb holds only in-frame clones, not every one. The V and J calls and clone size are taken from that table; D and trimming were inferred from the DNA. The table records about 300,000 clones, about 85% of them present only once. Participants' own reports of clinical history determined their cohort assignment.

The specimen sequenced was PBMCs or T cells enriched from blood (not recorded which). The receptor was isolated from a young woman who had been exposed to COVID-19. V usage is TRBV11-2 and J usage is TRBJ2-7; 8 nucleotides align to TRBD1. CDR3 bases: TGTGCCAGCAGCTTAGGGACAGGGACCTACGAGCAGTACTTC. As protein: CASSLGTGTYEQYF.